The 29 T cell receptor beta chains presented below share a single source sample, sequenced in a study of blood T cell repertoires in COVID-19. Sequencing was performed with immunoSEQ multiplex PCR; in TCRdb, only in-frame clones are kept and a portion is missing. The data show about 320,000 clones, with roughly nine tenths seen just once and 2.6% held by the top ten. The sequenced material came from PBMCs or T cells enriched from blood (not recorded which). These TCRs come from a man in his sixties who had recovered from COVID-19.

This chain joins TRBV5-1 and TRBJ2-1; 10 bases are shared with TRBD1. This CDR3 region has 16 residues. The germline V gene has CDR1 SGHRS and CDR2 YFSETQ. Losses at the gene ends were 4 bases for V and 7 bases for J; bases not matched to a gene: 11. CDR3 in DNA: TGCGCCAGCAGCCCCGCCACGGGACAGGGGTGGAATGAGCAGTTCTTC. This encodes CASSPATGQGWNEQFF.

The chain is built from TRBV29-1 and TRBJ2-1; no reliable D call. Germline CDR1 and CDR2: SQVTM and ANQGSEA. The CDR3 contains 10 residues. The germline V and J ends were trimmed by 7 bases and 9 bases, with 10 bases remaining between them. The CDR3 coding sequence is TGCAGCGCCCTGTCGAGTGAGCAGTTCTTC. This gives the protein CSALSSEQFF.

This clone was detected only once. Germline is not matched at one junction end, which may reflect a read error. The chain links TRBV7-7 to TRBJ2-5, with 10 positions matching TRBD2. CDR3 size: 13 residues. Germline values: CDR1 SSHAT, CDR2 FNYEAQ (reference sequence). The CDR3, as DNA: TGTGCTAGCAGCTGGACTAGCGGTGAGACCCAGTACTTC. This encodes CASSWTSGETQYF.

The chain employs TRBV14 and TRBJ2-5; 12 bases align to TRBD2. The CDR3 runs to 15 residues. J was trimmed by 5 bases and V by 6 bases; bases with no gene match: 7. Germline CDR1 SGHDN, CDR2 FVKESK. CDR3 DNA sequence: TGTGCCAGCAGTCCTAGCGGGAGGGCCCCGGAGACCCAGTACTTC. The encoded protein is CASSPSGRAPETQYF.

The chain employs TRBV3-1 (or the pseudogene TRBV3-2) and TRBJ2-3; TRBD2 is a possible D gene (5 bases). The CDR3 loop spans 17 amino acids. Trimming removed 1 base at V and 1 base at J, with 15 bases between. The germline V gene has CDR1 LGHDT and CDR2 YNNKEL (reference sequence). The chain's CDR3 is CASSQGGLGRGTDTQYF. The CDR3 DNA is TGTGCCAGCAGCCAAGGAGGTCTAGGGCGGGGCACAGATACGCAGTATTTT.

J is TRBJ2-5 and V is TRBV28; 15 bases fit TRBD2. Germline V gene data show CDR1 as MDHEN and CDR2 as SYDVKM. V shed 5 bases and J 7 bases; nucleotides not matched to a gene: 5. The CDR3 has 15 amino acids. CDR3 amino acids: CASSQPGLAGGTQYF. The CDR3 nucleotides read TGTGCCAGCAGTCAACCGGGACTAGCGGGAGGGACCCAGTACTTC.

The chain joins TRBV5-4 to TRBJ2-2, with D unclear. This CDR3 is 13 amino acids long. Germline lookup yields CDR1 SGHNT and CDR2 YYREEE (reference sequence). Trimming removed 0 bases at V and 3 bases at J, with 3 bases between. The CDR3 region is CASSLGDTGELFF. Here the CDR3 DNA reads TGTGCCAGCAGCTTGGGAGACACCGGGGAGCTGTTTTTT.

The CDR3 nucleotides are TGTGCCTGGAGTGTGATGGCCAGGGGGAACACTGAAGCTTTCTTT. This sequence encodes CAWSVMARGNTEAFF. V usage is TRBV30 and J usage is TRBJ1-1; a possible D gene is TRBD1 (6 bases). This CDR3 is built from 15 residues. Trimming removed 0 bases at V and 1 base at J, with 12 bases between. CDR1 is GTSNPN and CDR2 is SVGIG in the germline V gene (reference sequence).

The chain couples TRBV5-4 to TRBJ2-3; D gene unclear. The germline V gene encodes CDR1 SGHNT and CDR2 YYREEE (reference sequence). The V end was cut by 0 bases, the J end by 2 bases, with 10 bases between. The CDR3 extends over 15 amino acids. CDR3 DNA: TGTGCCAGCAGCTTGGAGTCGCGATCCACAGATACGCAGTATTTT. It specifies CASSLESRSTDTQYF.

CDR3 nucleotide sequence: TGTGCCAGCAGGACAGGGGGCCAGAGTTACGAGCAGTACTTC. This codes for CASRTGGQSYEQYF. V usage is TRBV27 and J usage is TRBJ2-7; 10 positions agree with TRBD1. Germline loops: CDR1 MNHEY, CDR2 SMNVEV (reference sequence). V shed 6 bases, J shed 4 bases, and the junction held 6 bases outside the gene matches. There are 14 residues in the CDR3.

The count of this clone is one. The chain uses TRBV5-1 and TRBJ2-7, with a tentative D call TRBD1 (6 bases). This CDR3 has 14 amino acids. Trimming pared 4 bases from V and 1 base from J, leaving 12 bases between. CDR1 is SGHRS, CDR2 YFSETQ, per germline. This CDR3 reads CASSNPQGSYEQYF. The CDR3 nucleotides are TGCGCCAGCAGCAACCCTCAGGGGTCCTACGAGCAGTACTTC.

The chain recombines TRBV6-6 with TRBJ1-6; TRBD1 aligns across 7 bases. The V and J ends lost 7 bases and 7 bases, in that order; junction bases with no gene match: 7. Germline lookup yields CDR1 MNHNY and CDR2 SVGAGI (reference sequence). This CDR3 spans 14 amino acids. Here the CDR3 reads CASNPGTANSPLHF. As DNA, the CDR3 is TGTGCCAGCAATCCGGGGACAGCGAATTCACCCCTCCACTTT.

V is TRBV11-2 and J is TRBJ2-7; 10 bases agree with TRBD1. There are 16 residues in the CDR3. The ends lost 6 bases at V and 2 bases at J; junction bases unmatched: 10. CDR1 SGHAT and CDR2 FQNNGV come from the germline V gene. The CDR3 is CASRGQGRKTPYEQYF. CDR3 sequence (DNA): TGTGCCAGCAGGGGACAGGGGAGGAAAACCCCCTACGAGCAGTACTTC.

This chain joins TRBV4-3 and TRBJ1-4, with 10 bases that match TRBD1. Germline loops: CDR1 LGHNA, CDR2 YSLEER. With 2 bases clipped from V and 8 bases from J, the junction kept 8 bases outside the gene matches. CDR3 size: 16 residues. The CDR3, as DNA: TGCGCCAGCAGCCAAAGTCCGGGACAGGGGAGAGAAAAACTGTTTTTT. Protein product: CASSQSPGQGREKLFF.

The V gene is TRBV30, the J gene TRBJ2-1; TRBD1 aligns across 7 bases. This CDR3 comprises 14 residues. Germline-derived CDR1 and CDR2 are GTSNPN and SVGIG (reference sequence). The V and J ends lost 2 bases and 3 bases, in that order; junction bases with no gene match: 4. CDR3 sequence: CAWSQRTGYNEQFF. The CDR3, as DNA: TGTGCCTGGAGTCAGAGGACAGGCTACAATGAGCAGTTCTTC.

The table lists this clone with a few counts. The chain couples TRBV27 to TRBJ2-7; 9 nucleotides match TRBD2. The CDR3 has 16 amino acids. The germline V gene has CDR1 MNHEY and CDR2 SMNVEV (reference sequence). V lost 4 bases to trimming and J lost 3 bases; unmatched junction nucleotides: 10. This chain's CDR3 is CASSSGLSGSGYEQYF. The CDR3 DNA is TGTGCCAGCAGTTCCGGACTTAGCGGGAGCGGCTACGAGCAGTACTTC.

This rearrangement joins TRBV21-1 to TRBJ1-4; TRBD1 reflects the table's D call only, with no check against the DNA. TRBV21-1 is labeled a pseudogene. This CDR3 has 16 amino acids. DNA for the CDR3: TGTGCCAGCAGCCGAACAGGGGGCCTCCCTAATGAAAAACTGTTTTTT. It yields the protein CASSRTGGLPNEKLFF.

The gene calls are TRBV19 and TRBJ2-5; TRBD2 aligns across 11 bases. This CDR3 is built from 15 residues. CDR1 LNHDA and CDR2 SQIVND come from the germline V gene (reference sequence). J gave up 5 bases and V 6 bases, and 8 bases lay outside the gene matches. The CDR3 region has the DNA TGTGCCAGTAGGGACCTAGCGGGGGGAGGGGAGACCCAGTACTTC. It codes for CASRDLAGGGETQYF.

This clone was observed a handful of times. This chain connects TRBV19 to TRBJ2-2; D may be TRBD2 (5 bases). The V and J ends lost 11 bases and 8 bases respectively, with 15 bases between them. The CDR3 contains 12 residues. Germline V gives CDR1 LNHDA, CDR2 SQIVND (reference sequence). The CDR3 region is CAVYLREGELFF. DNA for the CDR3: TGTGCCGTATATTTGAGGGAAGGGGAGCTGTTTTTT.

The chain carries TRBV9 and TRBJ1-3; weak D call: TRBD1 (5 bases). Germline V gene sequence: CDR1 SGDLS, CDR2 YYNGEE. The CDR3 sequence is 15 residues long. Trimming stripped 0 bases from V and 2 bases from J, with 9 bases between. This CDR3 reads CASSVAAGPGNTIYF. The CDR3 DNA follows: TGTGCCAGCAGCGTAGCTGCAGGGCCTGGAAACACCATATATTTT.

The V call is TRBV6-5, the J call TRBJ1-2; 10 nucleotides align to TRBD1. After removal of 4 bases from V and 2 bases from J, the junction contained 4 bases not matched to a gene. Germline V gives CDR1 MNHEY, CDR2 SVGAGI. The CDR3 has 15 amino acids. CDR3: CASSWSTGGNYGYTF. In nucleotides, the CDR3 is TGTGCCAGCAGTTGGTCGACAGGGGGCAACTATGGCTACACCTTC.

V and J are TRBV11-3 and TRBJ2-1; 8 positions match TRBD2. The CDR3 consists of 14 residues. The V and J ends lost 5 bases and 5 bases, in that order; junction bases with no gene match: 5. Germline CDR1 and CDR2: SGHNT and YENEEA. The CDR3 DNA follows: TGTGCCAGCAGCGGCGGGGGGCCAAACAATGAGCAGTTCTTC. Encoded protein: CASSGGGPNNEQFF.

The J gene is TRBJ2-5, the V gene TRBV3-1 (or the pseudogene TRBV3-2); possibly TRBD1 for D (6 bases). Germline CDR1 reads LGHDT; CDR2 reads YNNKEL (reference sequence). V lost 1 base and J lost 4, with 13 bases in between. This CDR3 is 15 amino acids long. In nucleotides, the CDR3 is TGTGCCAGCAGCCAAGGGGGGACACGCCGAGAGACCCAGTACTTC. Protein: CASSQGGTRRETQYF.

This rearrangement joins TRBV3-1 (or the pseudogene TRBV3-2) to TRBJ1-2; D remains unclear. Germline V gives CDR1 LGHDT, CDR2 YNNKEL (reference sequence). The CDR3 is made up of 15 amino acids. V was clipped by 6 bases and J by 7 bases, with 21 bases between them. The CDR3 DNA reads as TGTGCCAGCAGAAGGACTGAGGCAGGTGGAAGTGGCTACACCTTC. Translating gives CASRRTEAGGSGYTF.

The chain combines TRBV9 with TRBJ2-1; TRBD2 matches 7 bases. V shed 3 bases and J 5 bases; nucleotides not matched to a gene: 8. The CDR3 length is 15 residues. Germline lookup yields CDR1 SGDLS and CDR2 YYNGEE. The CDR3 protein is CASSADPGGDNEQFF. The CDR3 DNA reads as TGTGCCAGCAGCGCGGATCCGGGGGGAGACAATGAGCAGTTCTTC.

The CDR3 DNA reads as TGTGCCAGCAGGACAGGGGATTCATTTTCTGGGGCCAACGTCCTGACTTTC. Translated: CASRTGDSFSGANVLTF. This chain joins TRBV2 and TRBJ2-6; TRBD1 matches 8 bases. In germline, CDR1 is SNHLY, CDR2 FYNNEI. Trimming at V came to 6 bases and at J to 1 base, leaving 8 bases not matched to a gene. The CDR3 has 17 amino acids. The complete variable domain, with remaining parts taken from reference TRBV2 and TRBJ2-6, reads EPEVTQTPSHQVTQMGQEVILRCVPISNHLYFYWYRQILGQKVEFLVSFYNNEISEKSEIFDDQFSVERPDGSNFTLKIRSTKLEDSAMYFCASRTGDSFSGANVLTFGAGSRLTVL.

This sequence joins TRBV30 and TRBJ2-3; no reliable D call. The germline CDR1 and CDR2 sequences are GTSNPN and SVGIG (reference sequence). The CDR3 sequence is 13 residues long. Trimming left V 0 bases short and J 6 bases short, with 10 bases between. CDR3 DNA: TGTGCCTGGAGTGTACTCCGCAGGGATACGCAGTATTTT. Translating it yields CAWSVLRRDTQYF.

This clone was counted a single time. This chain links TRBV7-3 with TRBJ2-2, with 15 bases matching TRBD2. Germline V gives CDR1 SGHTA, CDR2 FQGTGA. V dropped 1 base and J dropped 1; count of bases not matched to a gene: 4. The CDR3 runs to 19 residues. DNA for the CDR3: TGTGCCAGCAGCTTAAGGGGACTAGCGGGGGGACAGAACACCGGGGAGCTGTTTTTT. Its protein is CASSLRGLAGGQNTGELFF.

The chain links TRBV3-1 (or the pseudogene TRBV3-2) to TRBJ1-1, with D tentatively TRBD1 (5 bases). The CDR3 contains 15 residues. CDR1 and CDR2 from the germline V gene are LGHDT and YNNKEL (reference sequence). The V gene lost 1 base and the J gene lost 5 bases, with 14 bases spanning the gap. CDR3 sequence (DNA): TGTGCCAGCAGCCAAGCCTACCGGGGGAAAACTGAAGCTTTCTTT. It specifies CASSQAYRGKTEAFF.